This T cell receptor (beta chain) originates from a study of CD8+CD57+ T cells in acquired aplastic anemia. Study-level background: The study obtained an average of roughly 3 ug of DNA from sorted CD4+ and CD8+ cells. Study findings and constraints: Between patients and controls, around 27 CD8+ CDR3 sequences were found in common.

Profiles of TCR beta VDJ and CDR3 were generated from a genomic DNA template. Via MiXCR, TCRdb re-called the reads, giving one row per CDR3 protein. This table holds hundreds of thousands of distinct CDR3 sequences, around 33% found once. Comments on this clonotype: Its antigen is as yet unknown.

An expansion of CD8+CD57+ cells by flow cytometry had been shown in patients chosen for sequencing. J gave up 0 bases and V 4 bases, and 4 bases lay outside the gene matches. This CDR3 has 15 amino acids. CDR1 is KGHDR and CDR2 is SFDVKD in the germline V gene. The chain is built from TRBV24-1 and TRBJ1-2, with 7 bases lining up with TRBD1. The sample taken for sequencing was sorted CD4+, CD8+, or CD8+CD57+ T cells (not recorded which) from PBMCs. The TCR originated in a human donor with aplastic anemia. The CDR3 sequence: CATSDHGTANYGYTF. The CDR3 coding sequence is TGTGCCACCAGTGACCATGGGACAGCTAACTATGGCTACACCTTC.